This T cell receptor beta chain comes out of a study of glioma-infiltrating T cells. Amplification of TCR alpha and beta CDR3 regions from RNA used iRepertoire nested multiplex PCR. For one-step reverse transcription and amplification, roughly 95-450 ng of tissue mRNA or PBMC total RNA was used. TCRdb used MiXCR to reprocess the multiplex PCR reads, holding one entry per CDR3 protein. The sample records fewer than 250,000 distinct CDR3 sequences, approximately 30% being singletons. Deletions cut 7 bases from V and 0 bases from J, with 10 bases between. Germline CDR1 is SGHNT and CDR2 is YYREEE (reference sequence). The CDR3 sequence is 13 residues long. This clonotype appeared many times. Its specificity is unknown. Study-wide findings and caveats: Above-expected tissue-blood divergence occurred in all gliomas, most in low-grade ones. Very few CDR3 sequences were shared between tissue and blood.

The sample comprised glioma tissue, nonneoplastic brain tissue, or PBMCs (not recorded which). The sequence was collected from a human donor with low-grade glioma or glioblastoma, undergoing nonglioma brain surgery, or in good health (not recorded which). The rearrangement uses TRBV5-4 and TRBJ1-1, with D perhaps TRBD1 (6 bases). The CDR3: CASQGNLNTEAFF. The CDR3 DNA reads TGTGCCAGCCAGGGGAACTTGAACACTGAAGCTTTCTTT.